In its sample, the clone carrying this TCR beta chain was seen many times. What it recognizes is unknown. The data derive from a study of blood T cells in healthy people across ages. Study-level information: T cells yielded about one barcoded beta molecule per two cells through template switching.

Together with a sample-barcoded 5' primer, a J-beta primer mix was included in a second PCR lasting about 6 to 11 cycles. A template-switch adaptor with 12 random nucleotides tagged each cDNA molecule. TCRdb called the 5' RACE reads again in MiXCR, with one record for every CDR3 protein. The table lists about 1.6 million distinct CDR3 sequences, 30% to 40% of them singletons, with around 10% in the top ten. Study observations and caveats: Conclusively comparing naive with antigen-experienced cells was impossible with unsorted PBMCs. Expanded clonotype shifts may have been confounded, as the donors had an unknown CMV status.

The source is a woman younger than 45 in good health. The specimen was blood.

The CDR3 DNA follows: TGCAGCGTTGAGGTGGCTACCCTCGGAGAGACCCAGTACTTC. It encodes CSVEVATLGETQYF. The gene calls are TRBV29-1 and TRBJ2-5, with D hard to call. CDR1 and CDR2 from the germline V gene are SQVTM and ANQGSEA. The CDR3 length is 14 residues. V was shortened by 3 bases and J by 4 bases, with 15 bases between the two germline ends. The full variable domain, its missing parts supplied by reference TRBV29-1 and TRBJ2-5, is SAVISQKPSRDICQRGTSLTIQCQVDSQVTMMFWYRQQPGQSLTLIATANQGSEATYESGFVIDKFPISRPNLTFSTLTVSNMSPEDSSIYLCSVEVATLGETQYFGPGTRLLVL.